This TCR beta chain was identified in a study of T cells in localized non-small cell lung cancer. Repertoires were generated with immunoSEQ multiplex PCR, while TCRdb's copy carries only in-frame clones and drops some. The sample records about 470 clones, roughly a sixth being singletons. Notes on this clone: Its antigen is not known.

Study observations and caveats: Higher T cell density in the blood was associated with longer overall survival, whereas higher adjacent-lung clonality associated with shorter survival.

The CDR3 has 15 amino acids. This clonotype originated in a male donor aged 60 or over with stage I lung adenocarcinoma. This sequence joins TRBV1 and TRBJ1-3. TRBV1 is a documented pseudogene. This specimen was normal lung tissue next to the tumor, taken before any cancer treatment. CDR3 sequence: CASSQGTLSGNTIYF. The CDR3 coding sequence is TGCGCCAGCAGCCAAGGGACCCTCTCTGGAAACACCATATATTTT.